The next 18 T cell receptor beta chains were all read from a single sample in a study of blood T cell repertoires in COVID-19. TCRdb's table, derived via immunoSEQ multiplex PCR, lists solely in-frame clones and lacks some. Among some 150,000 clones listed, approximately 80% were seen once. Sequenced material: peripheral blood. The receptor set was obtained from a woman in her 70s with COVID-19, enrolled during active disease.

The chain carries TRBV19 and TRBJ1-3; D remains ambiguous. CDR1 is LNHDA, CDR2 SQIVND, per germline (reference sequence). CDR3 length equals 13 residues. Trimming took 3 bases from V and 2 from J, leaving 5 bases between them. CDR3: CASSMSAGNTIYF. CDR3 sequence (DNA): TGTGCCAGTAGTATGAGCGCTGGAAACACCATATATTTT. Complete variable domain (other parts from reference TRBV19 and TRBJ1-3): DGGITQSPKYLFRKEGQNVTLSCEQNLNHDAMYWYRQDPGQGLRLIYYSQIVNDFQKGDIAEGYSVSREKKESFPLTVTSAQKNPTAFYLCASSMSAGNTIYFGEGSWLTVV.

The sample holds one count of this clone. This chain joins TRBV28 and TRBJ1-1, with D tentatively TRBD1 (5 bases). The CDR3 totals 15 residues. V was trimmed by 4 bases and J by 1 base, leaving 13 bases between them. Germline values: CDR1 MDHEN, CDR2 SYDVKM. In DNA, the CDR3 is TGTGCCAGCAGTTCCCCGGTGACAGCGAACACTGAAGCTTTCTTT. Protein sequence: CASSSPVTANTEAFF.

The V call is TRBV9, the J call TRBJ1-1; TRBD1 matches 8 bases. Losses at the gene ends were 3 bases for V and 6 bases for J; bases not matched to a gene: 1. The CDR3 contains 12 residues. Germline V lookup: CDR1 SGDLS, CDR2 YYNGEE. CDR3 DNA sequence: TGTGCCAGCAGCGACAGGGGGGCTGAAGCTTTCTTT. It encodes CASSDRGAEAFF.

V usage is TRBV19 and J usage is TRBJ2-5; the D gene is possibly TRBD2 (6 bases). The CDR3 sequence is 14 residues long. From germline, CDR1 is LNHDA and CDR2 SQIVND (reference sequence). Between the trimmed V and J ends, which lost 3 bases and 5 bases, there was a span of 13 bases. The DNA of the CDR3 is TGTGCCAGTAGTATTTCGGGGGTGGGCGAGACCCAGTACTTC. It translates to CASSISGVGETQYF.

This chain links TRBV6-1 with TRBJ2-1; D is perhaps TRBD1 (5 bases). There are 14 residues in the CDR3. Germline V gene data show CDR1 as MNHNS and CDR2 as SASEGT. V lost 3 bases, J lost 7 bases, and 13 bases lay in between. The DNA for the CDR3 is TGTGCCAGCAGTGACCCAGGGTTGATAAATGAGCAGTTCTTC. This sequence encodes CASSDPGLINEQFF.

The genes are TRBV15 and TRBJ1-5; 9 bases are a match to TRBD1. With V trimmed by 8 bases and J by 2 bases, 4 bases remained unmatched. Germline V gene data show CDR1 as LNHNV and CDR2 as YYDKDF (reference sequence). This CDR3 spans 14 amino acids. This CDR3 is CATSRTGGNQPQHF. The CDR3 DNA follows: TGTGCCACCTCTAGGACAGGGGGCAATCAGCCCCAGCATTTT. The complete variable domain, with remaining parts taken from reference TRBV15 and TRBJ1-5, reads DAMVIQNPRYQVTQFGKPVTLSCSQTLNHNVMYWYQQKSSQAPKLLFHYYDKDFNNEADTPDNFQSRRPNTSFCFLDIRSPGLGDTAMYLCATSRTGGNQPQHFGDGTRLSIL.

This chain joins TRBV6-4 and TRBJ2-2, with 9 bases aligning to TRBD1. The CDR3 contains 15 residues. V shed 8 bases and J 4 bases; nucleotides not matched to a gene: 8. Germline V gene data show CDR1 as MRHNA and CDR2 as SNTAGT. The CDR3 DNA reads as TGTGCCAGCCTGGGGACAGGGTGGGGCACCGGGGAGCTGTTTTTT. Residues: CASLGTGWGTGELFF.

The chain is built from TRBV6-6 and TRBJ2-7; TRBD2 matches 8 bases. The CDR3 consists of 11 residues. V lost 5 bases and J lost 6; bases outside the gene matches: 0. Germline CDR1 is MNHNY and CDR2 is SVGAGI (reference sequence). The CDR3 region has the DNA TGTGCCAGCAGTAGCGGGGGCGAGCAGTACGTC. Its translation: CASSSGGEQYV.

The J gene is TRBJ2-2, the V gene TRBV11-2; D is uncertain. Trimming took off 1 base at V and 6 bases at J, with 18 bases between the two ends. The CDR3 covers 17 residues. From germline, CDR1 is SGHAT and CDR2 FQNNGV. CDR3 amino acids: CASSLGLGYRNAGELFF. The CDR3 DNA reads TGTGCCAGCAGCTTAGGGCTTGGATACAGAAACGCCGGGGAGCTGTTTTTT.

The chain recombines TRBV11-2 with TRBJ2-7; D perhaps matches TRBD1 (5 bases). Germline CDR1 reads SGHAT; CDR2 reads FQNNGV. V dropped 4 bases and J dropped 0 bases, with 13 bases sitting between them. The length of the CDR3 is 15 residues. CDR3 coding DNA: TGTGCCAGCAGCTCGGTGTACAGGAGCTCCTACGAGCAGTACTTC. This sequence encodes CASSSVYRSSYEQYF.

The chain uses TRBV19 and TRBJ1-2, with TRBD1 matching 9 bases. This CDR3 contains 14 residues. The germline V gene has CDR1 LNHDA and CDR2 SQIVND (reference sequence). J was trimmed by 2 bases and V by 9 bases; bases with no gene match: 7. The CDR3 nucleotides read TGTGCCAGCAAGGGGACAGGGCCAAACTATGGCTACACCTTC. Its protein product is CASKGTGPNYGYTF.

The chain recombines TRBV25-1 with TRBJ2-2; TRBD1 matches 10 bases. The CDR3 length is 16 residues. CDR1 and CDR2 from the germline V gene are MGHDK and SYGVNS. CDR3: CAVPGQGSQNTGELFF. The CDR3 DNA is TGTGCTGTACCGGGACAGGGGTCACAGAACACCGGGGAGCTGTTTTTT.

This clone showed up just a few times. The chain has TRBV3-1 (or the pseudogene TRBV3-2) and TRBJ1-1; D is ambiguous. The germline V gene encodes CDR1 LGHDT and CDR2 YNNKEL (reference sequence). This CDR3 has 15 residues. V was trimmed by 4 bases and J by 1 base, leaving 13 bases between them. The CDR3 reads CASSLFESRNTEAFF. CDR3 nucleotides: TGTGCCAGCAGCCTATTTGAGAGTCGGAACACTGAAGCTTTCTTT.

The V and J genes are TRBV5-1 and TRBJ2-1, with 10 bases matching TRBD2. This CDR3 has 15 amino acids. Germline CDR1 is SGHRS and CDR2 is YFSETQ. V shed 2 bases and J 8 bases; nucleotides not matched to a gene: 7. In DNA, the CDR3 is TGCGCCAGCAGCTTACGACTAGCGGGCCCCCATGAGCAGTTCTTC. It yields the protein CASSLRLAGPHEQFF.

The chain links TRBV20-1 to TRBJ2-2; 10 positions agree with TRBD1. CDR3 length: 15 residues. The J segment lost 6 bases and the V segment lost 3 bases, leaving 7 bases of the junction unmatched. CDR1 DFQATT and CDR2 SNEGSKA come from the germline V gene (reference sequence). The CDR3 sequence is CSASPGQGWAGELFF. The DNA for the CDR3 is TGCAGTGCTAGTCCGGGACAGGGGTGGGCCGGGGAGCTGTTTTTT.

J is TRBJ1-1 and V is TRBV28; D not certain. The germline CDR1 and CDR2 sequences are MDHEN and SYDVKM. V lost 6 bases, J lost 4 bases, and 21 bases lay in between. This CDR3 region has 16 residues. CDR3 region: CASRSSAGWSITEAFF. The DNA for the CDR3 is TGTGCCAGCAGATCGTCGGCGGGGTGGAGTATCACTGAAGCTTTCTTT.

The chain links TRBV4-2 to TRBJ2-1, with TRBD2 identical over 8 bases. Germline trimming cut 0 bases from V and 5 bases from J; bases unmatched to any gene: 9. Germline CDR1 LGHNA, CDR2 YNFKEQ. The CDR3 runs 17 residues. The chain's CDR3 is CASSQDSLRGADNEQFF. DNA for the CDR3: TGTGCCAGCAGCCAAGATTCCCTGCGGGGGGCAGACAATGAGCAGTTCTTC.

The sample holds one count of this clone. The chain couples TRBV19 to TRBJ2-6; D is unclear. The V end lost 3 bases, the J end lost 2 bases, and 8 bases lay between the germline ends. The CDR3 runs 15 residues. Germline loops: CDR1 LNHDA, CDR2 SQIVND (reference sequence). The CDR3: CASSMVETGANVLTF. The CDR3 bases are TGTGCCAGTAGTATGGTGGAGACTGGGGCCAACGTCCTGACTTTC.